This is a list of T cell receptor beta chains from one sample in a study of PD-L1 blockade in urothelial cancer. The protocol was immunoSEQ multiplex PCR, while the TCRdb copy is restricted to in-frame clones and leaves out a portion. Here the sample spans just under 40,000 clones, 91% being singletons. Material: PBMCs, obtained around atezolizumab (anti-PD-L1) treatment. The receptors were gathered from a woman aged 55-75 years with urothelial cancer. CDR3s leave out the opening cysteine and the closing phenylalanine or tryptophan. The order of the fields is J gene, V gene, CDR3 protein.

J gene: TRBJ2-1
V gene: TRBV9
CDR3 protein: ASSPTGLAGVSYNEQF

J gene: TRBJ2-7
V gene: TRBV27
CDR3 protein: ASSLVAGAYEQY

J gene: TRBJ2-1
V gene: TRBV5-1
CDR3 protein: ASSFGQSSYNEQF

J gene: TRBJ2-1
V gene: TRBV18
CDR3 protein: ASSPQQGNEQF

J gene: TRBJ1-2
V gene: TRBV28
CDR3 protein: ASSLSANYGYT

J gene: TRBJ1-6
V gene: TRBV5-1
CDR3 protein: ASSLGQQYNSPLH

J gene: TRBJ2-3
V gene: TRBV7-9
CDR3 protein: ASSLTGGLTDTQY

J gene: TRBJ2-5
V gene: TRBV5-4
CDR3 protein: ASSSDRVETQY

J gene: TRBJ1-1
V gene: TRBV7-2
CDR3 protein: ASSPRDRGRVGTEAF

J gene: TRBJ2-7
V gene: TRBV12-5
CDR3 protein: ASGGGLAGKKVHEQY

J gene: TRBJ2-3
V gene: TRBV4-1
CDR3 protein: ASSQERRLEVGNTDTQY

J gene: TRBJ2-7
V gene: TRBV28
CDR3 protein: ASSFGGREVEQY

J gene: TRBJ2-7
V gene: TRBV9
CDR3 protein: ASSVVDSSYEQY

J gene: TRBJ2-3
V gene: TRBV5-8
CDR3 protein: ASSLERETDTQY

J gene: TRBJ1-2
V gene: TRBV28
CDR3 protein: ASGRDRGYGYT

J gene: NA
V gene: TRBV27
CDR3 protein: ASSSTTFRVYEQY

J gene: TRBJ2-1
V gene: TRBV6-6
CDR3 protein: ASSAIAGGYNEQF

J gene: TRBJ2-1
V gene: TRBV29-1
CDR3 protein: SVEDVTFSLDHNEQF

J gene: TRBJ2-7
V gene: TRBV13
CDR3 protein: ASSSSKRSSYEQY

J gene: TRBJ2-7
V gene: TRBV28
CDR3 protein: ASSLRSGKGAYEQY